What follows are 6 T cell receptor beta chains derived from one specimen sequenced in a study of resident and recirculating memory T cells in vitiligo. Here immunoSEQ multiplex PCR was the method, and the copy in TCRdb shows in-frame clones only, minus some. The repertoire holds more than 70,000 clones, with just over 90% as singletons. Sequencing input: blood. These receptor sequences come from a male donor with vitiligo.

The rearrangement links TRBV4-1 to TRBJ2-7, with D possibly matching TRBD1 (5 bases). Germline CDR1 and CDR2: MGHRA and YSYEKL. The CDR3 spans 13 residues. Trimming took off 3 bases at V and 1 base at J, with 7 bases between the two ends. The CDR3 DNA reads as TGCGCCAGCAGCCATCCAGGGTCCTACGAGCAGTACTTC. Translating gives CASSHPGSYEQYF.

The V and J genes are TRBV14 and TRBJ1-1, with 9 bases identical to TRBD1. Unmatched junction bases numbered 9, after V lost 4 bases and J lost 3 bases. Germline V CDR1 and CDR2: SGHDN, FVKESK. The CDR3 runs 16 residues. CDR3 nucleotides: TGTGCCAGCAGCCTTCACACCGGGACAGGGTACACTGAAGCTTTCTTT. This encodes CASSLHTGTGYTEAFF.

The V and J genes are TRBV11-2 and TRBJ1-4; D uncertain. Per the germline V gene, CDR1 is SGHAT and CDR2 is FQNNGV. Trimming pared 3 bases from V and 4 bases from J, leaving 6 bases between. The CDR3 is 13 amino acids. The CDR3 bases are TGTGCCAGCAGCTTGCGACTTAATGAAAAACTGTTTTTT. This sequence encodes CASSLRLNEKLFF.

This rearrangement joins TRBV4-1 to TRBJ2-7, with D possibly being TRBD2 (6 bases). The CDR3 covers 14 residues. The germline CDR1 and CDR2 sequences are MGHRA and YSYEKL. Deletions cut 0 bases from V and 1 base from J, with 7 bases between. For the CDR3, the DNA is TGCGCCAGCAGCCAAGAGGGGGGTTCCTACGAGCAGTACTTC. This codes for CASSQEGGSYEQYF.

By proportion, this clone is medium-sized. This sequence joins TRBV6-4 and TRBJ2-2; D gene uncertain. The CDR3 length is 13 residues. Germline CDR1 is MRHNA and CDR2 is SNTAGT. V lost 2 bases and J lost 4, with 5 bases in between. CDR3: CASSDGGTGELFF. CDR3 DNA sequence: TGTGCCAGCAGTGACGGCGGCACCGGGGAGCTGTTTTTT.

The chain has TRBV5-1 and TRBJ2-1, with 10 bases identical to TRBD2. CDR3 length: 15 amino acids. V dropped 6 bases and J dropped 0; count of bases not matched to a gene: 3. The germline V gene has CDR1 SGHRS and CDR2 YFSETQ. As DNA, the CDR3 is TGCGCCAGCAACCCTAGCGGGAGCTCCTACAATGAGCAGTTCTTC. Amino acids: CASNPSGSSYNEQFF.